A single sample gave rise to the 5 T cell receptor beta chains below, sequenced in a study of T cell repertoires in cytomegalovirus infection. These receptors have no identified antigens. A single record per CDR3 protein comes from TCRdb applying MiXCR to the reads. Here the sample spans about half a million distinct CDR3 sequences, 33% being singletons. Material: cultured PBMCs, obtained from culture after CMV antigen stimulation. The receptors shown here come from a human donor in good health (CMV status not recorded). Some clones in this sample may be carry-over from other donors' samples.

This clonotype was detected ten times or more. CDR3 nucleotide sequence: TGTGCCAGCAGCTTATATAGTAGCGACGGAGGGTTCTACAATGAGCAGTTCTTC. Amino acid sequence: CASSLYSSDGGFYNEQFF. The J gene is TRBJ2-1, the V gene TRBV7-6; tentative D call: TRBD2 (6 bases). Germline V gene lookup returns CDR1 SGHVS and CDR2 FNYEAQ. The CDR3 runs 18 residues. The ends were cut back, 2 bases at V and 3 bases at J, with 20 bases in the middle.

This clonotype has at least ten counts. The J gene is TRBJ1-6, the V gene TRBV12-3 or TRBV12-4, with D perhaps TRBD1 (6 bases). V lost 3 bases and J 10 bases, leaving 19 bases between the germline ends. This CDR3 contains 16 residues. For the CDR3, the DNA is TGTGCCAGCAGTTTCAATCTCAGGGGCGAAGGATCACCCCTCCACTTT. Translation: CASSFNLRGEGSPLHF.

As concerns this clonotype: Compared with germline, one end of the junction differs, possibly owing to a read error. This chain uses TRBV7-3 with TRBJ2-1, with D maybe TRBD1 (6 bases). The CDR3 length is 14 residues. CDR1 is SGHTA and CDR2 is FQGTGA in the germline V gene. CDR3 protein: CSSSLNTGWNEQFF. The CDR3 DNA reads as TGTTCCAGCAGCTTAAATACAGGGTGGAATGAGCAGTTCTTC.

This clonotype occurred a few times. The chain combines TRBV20-1 with TRBJ2-3; 10 bases fit TRBD2. This CDR3 is 16 amino acids long. The V and J ends lost 1 base and 4 bases, in that order; junction bases with no gene match: 8. Germline CDR1 and CDR2: DFQATT and SNEGSKA (reference sequence). The CDR3 sequence: CSARAVPSGSPDTQYF. DNA for the CDR3: TGCAGTGCTAGAGCGGTCCCTAGCGGGAGCCCAGATACGCAGTATTTT.

Details on this clonotype: Mismatch with germline at one junction end may stem from a read error. This rearrangement joins TRBV24-1 to TRBJ1-2, with D unclear. Germline V CDR1 and CDR2: KGHDR, SFDVKD. The CDR3 consists of 15 residues. In nucleotides, the CDR3 is TGTGCCACCAGTGGGGGAGGCCAGGCTAACTATGGCTACGCCTTC. Encoded protein: CATSGGGQANYGYAF.